This TCR beta chain was sequenced for a study of CD8 T cells in ankylosing spondylitis (dated by TCRdb to the late 2010s). A note on the overall study: The study profiled T cell receptor beta repertoires in healthy donors and ankylosing spondylitis patients to find disease-linked TCR variants. The full study cohort comprised around 25 ankylosing spondylitis patients and 85 to 120 healthy donors. Peripheral blood was sampled, and synovial fluid was additionally collected from ankylosing spondylitis patients.

The CDR3 runs 15 amino acids, cysteine and phenylalanine included. The retained sequence is limited to the CDR3, 45 bases, with the frame set at the first base. Trimming takes 0 bases from V and 3 bases from J, and the germline ends sit 12 bases apart. The germline V gene gives CDR1 as SGHRS and CDR2 as YFSETQ. What the authors observed across the whole study: Some motif variants were previously reported in synovial fluid and blood of reactive arthritis patients, suggesting common disease-initiation mechanisms. The disease-linked clones were reported to be significantly enriched in matched synovial fluid samples from ankylosing spondylitis patients. The disease-linked clones showed a CD8+ phenotype and occurred at relatively low frequencies in peripheral blood. Blood from ankylosing spondylitis patients appeared to be characterized by a TCR beta motif composed of roughly eight highly homologous amino acid variants.

The instrument was an Illumina HiSeq 2500. Quantitative 5'-RACE with molecular barcodes was used to prepare TCR beta libraries. Per the original workflow: Disease-linked TCR variants were identified with a new computational method built on a probabilistic model of VDJ rearrangement. TCRdb passed the public sequencing reads through fastp at Q25 and MiXCR, retaining productive beta sequences. Rows with one shared CDR3 protein collapse into an entry with the most common genes and DNA. None of the V and J calls come from the authors' own analysis; TCRdb made them. Counted in this sample were roughly 120,000 distinct CDR3 sequences; 12% to 15% of them appeared once. Jointly, the top ten make up 2.5% to 3% of the sample. Regarding this clonotype: Its antigen is unknown. No per-base quality is available; no much larger clone lies one base away.

This receptor was taken from a female donor with ankylosing spondylitis or in good health (not recorded which). The sample comprised blood, either unsorted or a sorted T cell fraction (not recorded which). The sequence links TRBV5-1 to TRBJ1-2; TRBD1 is a weak D gene call, 5 bases matching. The nucleotide sequence is given as TGCGCCAGCAGCTTGGACAGGTCTTTTCACTATGGCTACACCTTC. This yields the protein CASSLDRSFHYGYTF.